Listed below are T cell receptor beta chains from one sample, sequenced in a study of blood T cell repertoires in COVID-19. Generated by immunoSEQ multiplex PCR, the TCRdb table keeps only in-frame clones and is missing some. The sample includes some 180,000 clones, around 80% of them seen just once. Sequenced sample: peripheral blood. The receptors originated from a woman aged 80 or over with active or convalescent COVID-19. The CDR3 runs from the conserved cysteine through the conserved F or W. D genes are given only for firm matches. Clone size is stated in some rows and not others, as once, few, many or a class when expanded.

J gene: TRBJ2-7; clone size: -; D gene: TRBD2; V gene: TRBV2; CDR3 length: 13; CDR3 protein: CASSTLAGGEQYF; CDR3 DNA: TGTGCCAGCAGCACACTAGCGGGGGGCGAGCAGTACTTC
J gene: TRBJ1-6; clone size: few; D gene: TRBD1; V gene: TRBV3-1/TRBV3-2; CDR3 length: 15; CDR3 protein: CASSTVTGDNSPLHF; CDR3 DNA: TGTGCCAGCAGCACGGTGACAGGGGATAATTCACCCCTCCACTTT
J gene: TRBJ1-6; clone size: -; D gene: TRBD1; V gene: TRBV27; CDR3 length: 15; CDR3 protein: CASRLRDRGSSPLHF; CDR3 DNA: TGTGCCAGCAGACTCCGGGACAGGGGTAGTTCACCCCTCCACTTT
J gene: TRBJ1-2; clone size: -; D gene: -; V gene: TRBV30; CDR3 length: 12; CDR3 protein: CAWSLTLGGYTF; CDR3 DNA: TGTGCCTGGAGTCTTACCCTCGGGGGCTACACCTTC
J gene: TRBJ1-1; clone size: once; D gene: TRBD1; V gene: TRBV4-1; CDR3 length: 15; CDR3 protein: CPRRRPGTGWPEAFF; CDR3 DNA: TGCCCCCGCCGCCGCCCCGGGACAGGGTGGCCTGAAGCTTTCTTT
J gene: TRBJ2-3; clone size: few; D gene: -; V gene: TRBV7-2; CDR3 length: 16; CDR3 protein: CASSLALVRGIDTQYF; CDR3 DNA: TGTGCCAGCAGCTTAGCGCTGGTCCGGGGGATAGATACGCAGTATTTT
J gene: TRBJ2-1; clone size: -; D gene: TRBD1; V gene: TRBV19; CDR3 length: 16; CDR3 protein: CASSSGTGSSYNEQFF; CDR3 DNA: TGTGCCAGTAGTTCGGGGACAGGGAGCTCCTACAATGAGCAGTTCTTC
J gene: TRBJ2-7; clone size: -; D gene: TRBD1; V gene: TRBV9; CDR3 length: 14; CDR3 protein: CASSNRDSGYEQYF; CDR3 DNA: TGTGCCAGCAGCAATCGGGACAGCGGCTACGAGCAGTACTTC
J gene: TRBJ1-3; clone size: few; D gene: TRBD1; V gene: TRBV4-2; CDR3 length: 16; CDR3 protein: CASSHVGTDTGNTIYF; CDR3 DNA: TGTGCCAGCAGCCACGTTGGGACAGACACTGGAAACACCATATATTTT
J gene: TRBJ1-1; clone size: few; D gene: TRBD1; V gene: TRBV4-1; CDR3 length: 14; CDR3 protein: CASARDRENTEAFF; CDR3 DNA: TGCGCCAGCGCACGGGACAGAGAGAACACTGAAGCTTTCTTT
J gene: TRBJ1-4; clone size: few; D gene: -; V gene: TRBV11-2; CDR3 length: 13; CDR3 protein: CASSLERNGKLFF; CDR3 DNA: TGTGCCAGCAGCTTAGAGAGGAATGGAAAACTGTTTTTT
J gene: TRBJ1-4; clone size: -; D gene: TRBD1; V gene: TRBV5-6; CDR3 length: 17; CDR3 protein: CASSLRPGRRGNEKLFF; CDR3 DNA: TGTGCCAGCAGCTTGAGACCCGGTCGCAGGGGGAATGAAAAACTGTTTTTT
J gene: TRBJ2-2; clone size: -; D gene: -; V gene: TRBV10-2; CDR3 length: 16; CDR3 protein: CASSEFPQGLTGELFF; CDR3 DNA: TGCGCCAGCAGTGAGTTCCCGCAGGGTTTAACCGGGGAGCTGTTTTTT
J gene: TRBJ2-7; clone size: -; D gene: TRBD2; V gene: TRBV6-5; CDR3 length: 14; CDR3 protein: CASRYGTSSYEQYF; CDR3 DNA: TGTGCCAGCCGCTACGGGACTAGCTCCTACGAGCAGTACTTC
J gene: TRBJ1-2; clone size: -; D gene: TRBD1; V gene: TRBV5-1; CDR3 length: 14; CDR3 protein: CASSLDRGGYGYTF; CDR3 DNA: TGCGCCAGCAGCTTAGACAGGGGGGGCTATGGCTACACCTTC
J gene: TRBJ2-7; clone size: once; D gene: -; V gene: TRBV18; CDR3 length: 16; CDR3 protein: CASSLSAAGAQDEQYF; CDR3 DNA: TGTGCCAGCTCACTTTCCGCGGCGGGGGCGCAGGACGAGCAGTACTTC
J gene: TRBJ1-1; clone size: -; D gene: TRBD1; V gene: TRBV9; CDR3 length: 15; CDR3 protein: CASSGPGTGNTEAFF; CDR3 DNA: TGTGCCAGCAGCGGACCCGGGACAGGGAACACTGAAGCTTTCTTT
J gene: TRBJ2-2; clone size: -; D gene: -; V gene: TRBV19; CDR3 length: 13; CDR3 protein: CASSWEDTGELFF; CDR3 DNA: TGTGCCAGTTCCTGGGAGGACACCGGGGAGCTGTTTTTT
J gene: TRBJ1-6; clone size: -; D gene: TRBD1; V gene: TRBV28; CDR3 length: 15; CDR3 protein: CASSPRTGGYSPLHF; CDR3 DNA: TGTGCCAGCAGCCCGAGGACAGGGGGTTATTCACCCCTCCACTTT
J gene: TRBJ2-7; clone size: -; D gene: TRBD2; V gene: TRBV2; CDR3 length: 14; CDR3 protein: CASRKRGDSYEQYF; CDR3 DNA: TGTGCCAGCCGAAAGCGGGGGGACTCCTACGAGCAGTACTTC
J gene: TRBJ1-4; clone size: -; D gene: -; V gene: TRBV2; CDR3 length: 14; CDR3 protein: CASSQTGGIYKLFF; CDR3 DNA: TGTGCCAGCAGTCAAACAGGTGGAATATACAAACTGTTTTTT
J gene: TRBJ1-2; clone size: -; D gene: -; V gene: TRBV6-9; CDR3 length: 17; CDR3 protein: CASRNIDSRQMNYGYTF; CDR3 DNA: TGTGCCAGTCGAAACATAGATTCCCGACAGATGAACTATGGCTACACCTTC
J gene: TRBJ1-3; clone size: -; D gene: TRBD1; V gene: TRBV5-1; CDR3 length: 17; CDR3 protein: CASSLLTGKDSGNTIYF; CDR3 DNA: TGCGCCAGCAGCTTGCTGACAGGGAAGGACTCTGGAAACACCATATATTTT
J gene: TRBJ1-2; clone size: -; D gene: -; V gene: TRBV7-8; CDR3 length: 15; CDR3 protein: CASSLDAREFRGYTF; CDR3 DNA: TGTGCCAGCAGCTTAGACGCCAGGGAATTCCGCGGCTACACCTTC
J gene: TRBJ2-7; clone size: -; D gene: TRBD2; V gene: TRBV5-5; CDR3 length: 14; CDR3 protein: CASGRGGPSNEQYF; CDR3 DNA: TGTGCCAGCGGTCGGGGAGGGCCCTCCAACGAGCAGTACTTC
J gene: TRBJ1-5; clone size: -; D gene: TRBD1; V gene: TRBV10-2; CDR3 length: 15; CDR3 protein: CASSNYRQGVGPQHF; CDR3 DNA: TGCGCCAGCAGTAACTATAGACAGGGAGTTGGGCCCCAGCATTTT
J gene: TRBJ2-7; clone size: -; D gene: TRBD1; V gene: TRBV4-1; CDR3 length: 15; CDR3 protein: CASSDPGQSSYEQYF; CDR3 DNA: TGCGCCAGCAGCGATCCGGGACAGAGCTCCTACGAGCAGTACTTC
J gene: TRBJ2-1; clone size: -; D gene: -; V gene: TRBV19; CDR3 length: 14; CDR3 protein: CASSISRNYNEQFF; CDR3 DNA: TGTGCCAGTAGTATATCCAGGAACTACAATGAGCAGTTCTTC
J gene: TRBJ1-1; clone size: -; D gene: -; V gene: TRBV5-1; CDR3 length: 14; CDR3 protein: CASSLMPQNTEAFF; CDR3 DNA: TGCGCCAGCAGCTTGATGCCACAGAACACTGAAGCTTTCTTT
J gene: TRBJ1-4; clone size: -; D gene: TRBD1; V gene: TRBV28; CDR3 length: 15; CDR3 protein: CASSSPGQDNEKLFF; CDR3 DNA: TGTGCCAGCAGTTCCCCGGGACAGGATAATGAAAAACTGTTTTTT
J gene: TRBJ2-2; clone size: -; D gene: TRBD2; V gene: TRBV3-1/TRBV3-2; CDR3 length: 15; CDR3 protein: CASSQNSGGAGELFF; CDR3 DNA: TGTGCCAGCAGCCAAAACAGCGGGGGGGCCGGGGAGCTGTTTTTT
J gene: TRBJ1-5; clone size: -; D gene: TRBD1; V gene: TRBV28; CDR3 length: 14; CDR3 protein: CAIPGQGGNQPQHF; CDR3 DNA: TGTGCCATCCCGGGACAGGGCGGCAATCAGCCCCAGCATTTT
J gene: TRBJ1-4; clone size: -; D gene: TRBD1; V gene: TRBV6-1; CDR3 length: 14; CDR3 protein: CASSEAPGQGKLFF; CDR3 DNA: TGTGCCAGCAGTGAAGCTCCGGGACAGGGGAAACTGTTTTTT
J gene: TRBJ1-5; clone size: -; D gene: -; V gene: TRBV5-8; CDR3 length: 15; CDR3 protein: CASSLGTGSNQPQHF; CDR3 DNA: TGTGCCAGCAGCTTGGGGACGGGGAGCAATCAGCCCCAGCATTTT
J gene: TRBJ1-2; clone size: once; D gene: -; V gene: TRBV19; CDR3 length: 16; CDR3 protein: CASKTGGRWINYGYTF; CDR3 DNA: TGTGCCAGTAAAACAGGAGGGCGATGGATTAACTATGGCTACACCTTC
J gene: TRBJ2-7; clone size: -; D gene: TRBD2; V gene: TRBV27; CDR3 length: 14; CDR3 protein: CASSLDRGAYEQYF; CDR3 DNA: TGTGCCAGCAGTTTGGATCGGGGGGCCTACGAGCAGTACTTC
J gene: TRBJ2-3; clone size: -; D gene: TRBD2; V gene: TRBV28; CDR3 length: 16; CDR3 protein: CASSFLAGGETDTQYF; CDR3 DNA: TGTGCCAGCAGTTTCCTAGCGGGGGGAGAAACAGATACGCAGTATTTT
J gene: TRBJ1-5; clone size: -; D gene: TRBD1; V gene: TRBV6-2/TRBV6-3; CDR3 length: 19; CDR3 protein: CASSPPTGTGSYSNQPQHF; CDR3 DNA: TGTGCCAGCAGTCCCCCGACAGGGACGGGAAGTTATAGCAATCAGCCCCAGCATTTT
J gene: TRBJ1-2; clone size: -; D gene: -; V gene: TRBV10-3; CDR3 length: 15; CDR3 protein: CAISDNNSQLIGYTF; CDR3 DNA: TGTGCCATCAGCGATAACAATTCCCAATTGATTGGCTACACCTTC
J gene: TRBJ1-2; clone size: -; D gene: TRBD1; V gene: TRBV7-3; CDR3 length: 16; CDR3 protein: CASSPTGGFLSRGYTF; CDR3 DNA: TGTGCCAGCAGCCCGACAGGGGGCTTCCTGAGTCGTGGCTACACCTTC
J gene: TRBJ2-7; clone size: -; D gene: -; V gene: TRBV6-5; CDR3 length: 11; CDR3 protein: CASGTYYEQYF; CDR3 DNA: TGTGCCAGCGGGACATACTACGAGCAGTACTTC
J gene: TRBJ2-5; clone size: once; D gene: -; V gene: TRBV7-2; CDR3 length: 16; CDR3 protein: CASSARRSVGEETQYF; CDR3 DNA: TGTGCCAGCAGCGCCAGAAGGAGTGTCGGGGAGGAGACCCAGTACTTC
J gene: TRBJ1-6; clone size: -; D gene: -; V gene: TRBV7-9; CDR3 length: 14; CDR3 protein: CASSPTVSPSPLHF; CDR3 DNA: TGTGCCAGCAGCCCAACAGTTTCTCCCTCACCCCTCCACTTT
J gene: TRBJ1-1; clone size: -; D gene: -; V gene: TRBV9; CDR3 length: 13; CDR3 protein: CASSPRLNTEAFF; CDR3 DNA: TGTGCCAGCAGCCCCCGGTTGAACACTGAAGCTTTCTTT
J gene: TRBJ1-2; clone size: -; D gene: -; V gene: TRBV5-6; CDR3 length: 14; CDR3 protein: CASSLWPVLYGYTF; CDR3 DNA: TGTGCCAGCAGCTTGTGGCCAGTTCTCTATGGCTACACCTTC
J gene: TRBJ2-7; clone size: -; D gene: -; V gene: TRBV7-2; CDR3 length: 15; CDR3 protein: CASSLEGGGVWEQYF; CDR3 DNA: TGTGCCAGCAGCTTAGAGGGTGGCGGGGTTTGGGAGCAGTACTTC
J gene: TRBJ1-1; clone size: once; D gene: -; V gene: TRBV28; CDR3 length: 13; CDR3 protein: CASSPGLNTEAFF; CDR3 DNA: TGTGCCAGCAGCCCTGGCCTGAACACTGAAGCTTTCTTT
J gene: TRBJ2-1; clone size: few; D gene: TRBD2; V gene: TRBV9; CDR3 length: 17; CDR3 protein: CASSPTSGGALYNEQFF; CDR3 DNA: TGTGCCAGCAGCCCGACTAGCGGGGGGGCGTTGTACAATGAGCAGTTCTTC
J gene: TRBJ2-1; clone size: -; D gene: TRBD2; V gene: TRBV5-4; CDR3 length: 15; CDR3 protein: CASSLPSGGLDEQFF; CDR3 DNA: TGTGCCAGCAGCTTGCCTAGCGGGGGGCTCGATGAGCAGTTCTTC
J gene: TRBJ2-3; clone size: -; D gene: -; V gene: TRBV4-2; CDR3 length: 16; CDR3 protein: CASSPHGAGATDTQYF; CDR3 DNA: TGTGCCAGCAGCCCTCACGGGGCGGGGGCCACAGATACGCAGTATTTT
J gene: TRBJ2-3; clone size: -; D gene: TRBD2; V gene: TRBV10-3; CDR3 length: 15; CDR3 protein: CAINVRSGVIDTQYF; CDR3 DNA: TGTGCCATCAATGTCCGGAGCGGGGTAATAGATACGCAGTATTTT
J gene: TRBJ2-7; clone size: few; D gene: -; V gene: TRBV12-3/TRBV12-4; CDR3 length: 13; CDR3 protein: CASSNNMGHEQYF; CDR3 DNA: TGTGCCAGCAGTAACAACATGGGCCACGAGCAGTACTTC
J gene: TRBJ1-1; clone size: -; D gene: -; V gene: TRBV5-4; CDR3 length: 13; CDR3 protein: CASSFSYLTEAFF; CDR3 DNA: TGTGCCAGCAGCTTTTCCTACCTCACTGAAGCTTTCTTT
J gene: TRBJ2-5; clone size: -; D gene: TRBD2; V gene: TRBV5-5; CDR3 length: 15; CDR3 protein: CASSLSGGAGETQYF; CDR3 DNA: TGTGCCAGCAGCTTAAGCGGGGGGGCCGGAGAGACCCAGTACTTC